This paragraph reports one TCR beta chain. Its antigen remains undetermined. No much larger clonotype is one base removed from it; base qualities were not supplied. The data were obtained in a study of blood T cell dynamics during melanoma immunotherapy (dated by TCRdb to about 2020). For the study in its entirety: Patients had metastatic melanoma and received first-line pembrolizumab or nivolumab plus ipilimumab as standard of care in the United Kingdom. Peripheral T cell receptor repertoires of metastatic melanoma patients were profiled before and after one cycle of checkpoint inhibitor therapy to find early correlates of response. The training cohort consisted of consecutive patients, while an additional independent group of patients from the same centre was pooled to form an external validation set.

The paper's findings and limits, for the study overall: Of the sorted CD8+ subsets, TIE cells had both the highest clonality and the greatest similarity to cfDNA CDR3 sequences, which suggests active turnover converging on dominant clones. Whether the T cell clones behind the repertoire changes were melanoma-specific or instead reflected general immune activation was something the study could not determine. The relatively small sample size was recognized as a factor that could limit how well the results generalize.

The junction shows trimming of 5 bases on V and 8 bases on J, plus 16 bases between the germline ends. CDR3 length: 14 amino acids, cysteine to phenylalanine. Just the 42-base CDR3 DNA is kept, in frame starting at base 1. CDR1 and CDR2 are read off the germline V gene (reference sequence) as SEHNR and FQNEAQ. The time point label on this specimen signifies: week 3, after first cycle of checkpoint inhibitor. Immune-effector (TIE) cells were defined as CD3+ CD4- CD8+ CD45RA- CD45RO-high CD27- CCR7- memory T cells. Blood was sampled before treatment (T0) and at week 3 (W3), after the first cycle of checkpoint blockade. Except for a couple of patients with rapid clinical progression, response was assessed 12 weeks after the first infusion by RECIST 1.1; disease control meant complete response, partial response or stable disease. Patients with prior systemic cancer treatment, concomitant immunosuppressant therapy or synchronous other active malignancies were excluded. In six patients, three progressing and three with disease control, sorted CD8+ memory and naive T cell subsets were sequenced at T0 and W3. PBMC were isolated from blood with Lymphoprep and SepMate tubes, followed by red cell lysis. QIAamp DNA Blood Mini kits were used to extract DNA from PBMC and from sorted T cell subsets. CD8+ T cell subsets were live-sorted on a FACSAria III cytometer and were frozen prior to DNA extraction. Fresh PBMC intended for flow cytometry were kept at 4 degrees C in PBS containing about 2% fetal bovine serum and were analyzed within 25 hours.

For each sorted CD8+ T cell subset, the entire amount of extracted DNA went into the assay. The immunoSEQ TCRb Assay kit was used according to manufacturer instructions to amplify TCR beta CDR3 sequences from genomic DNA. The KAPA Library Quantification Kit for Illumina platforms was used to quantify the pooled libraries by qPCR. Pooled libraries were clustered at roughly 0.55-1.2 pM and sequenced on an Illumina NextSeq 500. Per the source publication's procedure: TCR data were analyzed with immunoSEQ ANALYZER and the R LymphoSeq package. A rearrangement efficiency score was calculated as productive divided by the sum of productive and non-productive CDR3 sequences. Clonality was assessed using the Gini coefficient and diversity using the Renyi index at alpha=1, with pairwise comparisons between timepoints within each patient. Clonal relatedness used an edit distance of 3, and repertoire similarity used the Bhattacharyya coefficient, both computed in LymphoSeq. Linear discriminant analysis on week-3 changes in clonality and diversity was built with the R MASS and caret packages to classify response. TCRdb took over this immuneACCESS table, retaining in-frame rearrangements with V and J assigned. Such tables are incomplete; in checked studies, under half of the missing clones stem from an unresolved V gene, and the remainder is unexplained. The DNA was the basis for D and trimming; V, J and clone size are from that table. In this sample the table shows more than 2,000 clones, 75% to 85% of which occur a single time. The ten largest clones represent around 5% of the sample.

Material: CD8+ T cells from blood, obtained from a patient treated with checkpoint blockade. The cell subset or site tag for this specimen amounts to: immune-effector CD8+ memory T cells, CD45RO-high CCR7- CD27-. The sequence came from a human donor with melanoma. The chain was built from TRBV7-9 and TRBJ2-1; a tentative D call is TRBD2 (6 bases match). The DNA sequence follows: TGTGCCAGCAGCCGAACTAGCAGTTGGGATGAGCAGTTCTTC. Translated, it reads CASSRTSSWDEQFF.